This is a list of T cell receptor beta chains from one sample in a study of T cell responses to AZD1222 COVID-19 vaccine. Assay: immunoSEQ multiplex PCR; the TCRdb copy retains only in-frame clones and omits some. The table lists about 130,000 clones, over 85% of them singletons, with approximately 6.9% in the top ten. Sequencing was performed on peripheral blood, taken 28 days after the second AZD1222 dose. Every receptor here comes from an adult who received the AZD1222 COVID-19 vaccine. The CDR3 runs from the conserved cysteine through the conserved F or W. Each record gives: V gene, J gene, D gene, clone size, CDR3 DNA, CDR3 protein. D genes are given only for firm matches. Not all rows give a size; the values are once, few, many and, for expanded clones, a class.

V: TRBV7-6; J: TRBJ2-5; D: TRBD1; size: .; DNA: TGTGCCAGCAGCCCGAGGGACAGGGCTGGAGAGACCCAGTACTTC; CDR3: CASSPRDRAGETQYF
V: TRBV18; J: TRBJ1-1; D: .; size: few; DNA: TGTGCCAGCTCACCAAGATTGGACAATGAAGAAGCTTTCTTT; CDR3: CASSPRLDNEEAFF
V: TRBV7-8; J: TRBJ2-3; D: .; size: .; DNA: TGTGCCAGCAGCTTAGTAGCGAGGATTCAAAGAACTAGCACAGATACGCAGTATTTT; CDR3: CASSLVARIQRTSTDTQYF
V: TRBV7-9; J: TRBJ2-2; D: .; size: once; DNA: TGTGCCAGCAGCTTACAGGACACCGGGGAGCTGTTTTTT; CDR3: CASSLQDTGELFF
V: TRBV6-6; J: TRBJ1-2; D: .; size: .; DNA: TGTGCCAGCAGTTGGGCCAGGGAGGACTATGGCTACACCTTC; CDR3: CASSWAREDYGYTF
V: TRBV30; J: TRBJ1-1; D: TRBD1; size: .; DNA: TGTGCCTGGAGTGCCGCCTTTGACAGGGGGCGAACTATCTTGGAAGCTTTCTTT; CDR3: CAWSAAFDRGRTILEAFF
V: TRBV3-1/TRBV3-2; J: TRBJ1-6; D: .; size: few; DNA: TGTGCCAGCAGCCAAGAGGGTGCCGGTAGCTCCTATAATTCACCCCTCCACTTT; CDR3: CASSQEGAGSSYNSPLHF
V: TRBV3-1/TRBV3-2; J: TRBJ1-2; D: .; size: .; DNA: TGTGCCAGCAGCCAAGCCTACTATGGCTACACCTTC; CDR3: CASSQAYYGYTF
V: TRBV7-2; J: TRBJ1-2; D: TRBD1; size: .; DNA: TGTGCCAGCAGCGCAGGACAGGCGTATGGCTACACCTTC; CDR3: CASSAGQAYGYTF
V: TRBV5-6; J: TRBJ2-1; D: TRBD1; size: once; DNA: TGTGCCAGCAGCTCGGAGACAGGGGGCCCCTACAATGAGCAGTTCTTC; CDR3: CASSSETGGPYNEQFF
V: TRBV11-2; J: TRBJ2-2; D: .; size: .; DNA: TGTGCCAGCAGCTTAGATATGGCCGGGGAGCTGTTTTTT; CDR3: CASSLDMAGELFF
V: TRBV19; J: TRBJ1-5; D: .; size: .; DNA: TGTGCCAGTAGGGCAGGGGTGTTAAGCAATCAGCCCCAGCATTTT; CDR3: CASRAGVLSNQPQHF
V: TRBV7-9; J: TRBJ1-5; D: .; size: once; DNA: TGTGCCAGCAGCTCCCTAGGGAATAGCAATCAGCCCCAGCATTTT; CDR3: CASSSLGNSNQPQHF
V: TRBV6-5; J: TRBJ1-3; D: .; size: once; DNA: TGTGCCAGCAGATTAGGACCGAACTCTGGAAACACCATATATTTT; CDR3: CASRLGPNSGNTIYF
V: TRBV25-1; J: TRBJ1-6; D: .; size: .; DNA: TGTGCCAGCAGCGGGGGCGTCTCCTATAATTCACCCCTCCACTTT; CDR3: CASSGGVSYNSPLHF
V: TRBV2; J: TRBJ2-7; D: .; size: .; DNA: TGTGCCAGCAGCTTGGAGGGGGGCTTCTACGAGCAGTACTTC; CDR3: CASSLEGGFYEQYF
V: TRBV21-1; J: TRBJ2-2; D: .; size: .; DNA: TGTGCCAGCAGCAAAGTTAGCGCATGGACTCGGGGGACAGGGGTTCGCCGTTGGTCCGGGGAGCTGTTTTTT; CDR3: CASSKVSAWTRGTGVRRWSGELFF
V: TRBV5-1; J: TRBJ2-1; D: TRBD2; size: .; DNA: TGCGCCAGCAGCTTGCTGGGACTAGCGGGTTACAATGAGCAGTTCTTC; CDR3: CASSLLGLAGYNEQFF
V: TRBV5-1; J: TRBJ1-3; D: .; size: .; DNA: TGCGCCAGCAGCTTGGGTGGGGCGCGATATGGAAACACCATATATTTT; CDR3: CASSLGGARYGNTIYF
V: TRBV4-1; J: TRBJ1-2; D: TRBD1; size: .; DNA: TGCGCCAGCAGCCAAGGCCCCTACCGGGACAGGGGGCGGGCTAACTATGGCTACACCTTC; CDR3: CASSQGPYRDRGRANYGYTF
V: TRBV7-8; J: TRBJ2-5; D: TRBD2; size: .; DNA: TGTGCCAGCAGCTTAGTAAGGGAGGGAGAGACCCAGTACTTC; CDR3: CASSLVREGETQYF
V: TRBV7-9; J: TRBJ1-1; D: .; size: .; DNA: TGTGCCAGCAGCCTAGAAAGTGGGGCGAACACTGAAGCTTTCTTT; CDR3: CASSLESGANTEAFF
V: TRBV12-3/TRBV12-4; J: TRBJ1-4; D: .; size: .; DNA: TGTGCCAGCAGTCAAGAGCCTGGTGAAAAACTGTTTTTT; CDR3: CASSQEPGEKLFF
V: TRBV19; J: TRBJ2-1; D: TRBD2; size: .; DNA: TGTGCCAGTAGTAGCGGGACTAGCGGGGGGGCCTTGGTTGATGGCGAGCAGTTCTTC; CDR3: CASSSGTSGGALVDGEQFF
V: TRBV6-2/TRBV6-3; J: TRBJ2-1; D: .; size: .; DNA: TGTGCCAGCAGTTACGATTGGACCTACAATGAGCAGTTCTTC; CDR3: CASSYDWTYNEQFF
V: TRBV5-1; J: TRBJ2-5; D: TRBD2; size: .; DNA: TGCGCCAGCAGCCGTTATACTAGCGGGGGCACCCAAGAGACCCAGTACTTC; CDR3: CASSRYTSGGTQETQYF
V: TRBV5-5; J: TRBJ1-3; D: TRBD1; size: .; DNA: TGTGCCAGCAGCGGACAGGGCGGAAACACCATATATTTT; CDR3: CASSGQGGNTIYF
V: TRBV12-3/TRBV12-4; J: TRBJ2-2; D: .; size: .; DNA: TGTGCCAGCAGTTTAGCCCCCGGGGAGCTGTTTTTT; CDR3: CASSLAPGELFF
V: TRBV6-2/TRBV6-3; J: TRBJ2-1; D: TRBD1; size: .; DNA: TGTGCCAGCAGTTCCCTCGCAGGGGGCAATGAGCAGTTCTTC; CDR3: CASSSLAGGNEQFF
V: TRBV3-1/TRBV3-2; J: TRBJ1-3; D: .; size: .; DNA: TGTGCCAGCAGCCAAGATAGTACACGAAGCTCTGGAAACACCATATATTTT; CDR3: CASSQDSTRSSGNTIYF
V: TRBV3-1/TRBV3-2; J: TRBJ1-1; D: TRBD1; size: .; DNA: TGTGCCAGCAGCCAAGATTCGATGGGACAGGGGGCATCGAACACTGAAGCTTTCTTT; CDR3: CASSQDSMGQGASNTEAFF
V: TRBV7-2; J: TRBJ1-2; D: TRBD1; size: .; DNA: TGTGCCAGCAGCAAGACAGGGGGCGGGATAACTAACTATGGCTACACCTTC; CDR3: CASSKTGGGITNYGYTF
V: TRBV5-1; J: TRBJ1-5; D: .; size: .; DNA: TGCGCCAGCAGCTTGGCGGGTGCGGGCAATCAGCCCCAGCATTTT; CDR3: CASSLAGAGNQPQHF
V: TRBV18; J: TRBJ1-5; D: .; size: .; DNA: TGTGCCAGCTCACCACCGTACAGTCATTACCGCAATCAGCCCCAGCATTTT; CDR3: CASSPPYSHYRNQPQHF
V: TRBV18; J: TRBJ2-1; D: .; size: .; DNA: TGTGCCAGCTCACCCACACGTCTGGTTAATGAGCAGTTCTTC; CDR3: CASSPTRLVNEQFF
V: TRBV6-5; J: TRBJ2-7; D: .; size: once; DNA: TGTGCCAGCAGTCACTATAGTGGGGGATACGAGCAGTACTTC; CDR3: CASSHYSGGYEQYF
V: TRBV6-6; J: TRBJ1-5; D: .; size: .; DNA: TGTGCCAGCAGTTACTTACTTGGCCTTTACAATCAGCCCCAGCATTTT; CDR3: CASSYLLGLYNQPQHF
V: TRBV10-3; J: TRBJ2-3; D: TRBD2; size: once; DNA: TGTGCCTCCGGACTAGCGGGGGGGCCCGTCCCAGATACGCAGTATTTT; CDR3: CASGLAGGPVPDTQYF
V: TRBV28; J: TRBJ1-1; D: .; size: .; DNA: TGTGCCAGCAGTTTTTGGACGGTGAACACTGAAGCTTTCTTT; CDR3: CASSFWTVNTEAFF
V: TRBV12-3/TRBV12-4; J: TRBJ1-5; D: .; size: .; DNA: TGTGCCAGCAGTTTCACTGAGAATCAGCCCCAGCATTTT; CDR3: CASSFTENQPQHF
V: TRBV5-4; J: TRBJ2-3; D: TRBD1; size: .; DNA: TGTGCCAGCAGCTCCCGGGACAGGGAGTATTTT; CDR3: CASSSRDREYF
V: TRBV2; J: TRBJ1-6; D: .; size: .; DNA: TGTGCCAGCAGTGAACCCCGGGACGTCCTGAGCTCCTATAATTCACCCCTCCACTTT; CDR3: CASSEPRDVLSSYNSPLHF
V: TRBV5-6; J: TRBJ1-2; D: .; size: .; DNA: TGTGCCAGCAGCTTGCCCCCAGGGAACAACTATGGCTACACCTTC; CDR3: CASSLPPGNNYGYTF
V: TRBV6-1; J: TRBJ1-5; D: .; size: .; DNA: TGTGCCAGCAGTGAATTTACCCATACCCTGGGCGCAACTCAGCCCCAGCATTTT; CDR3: CASSEFTHTLGATQPQHF
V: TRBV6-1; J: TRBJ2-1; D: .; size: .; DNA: TGTGCCAGCAGTGAAGTCCAGTATGAGCAGTTCTTC; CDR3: CASSEVQYEQFF
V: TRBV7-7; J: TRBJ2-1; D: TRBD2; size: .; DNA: TGTGCTAGCAGCTTAGGTTTAGCGGGATACAATGAGCAGTTCTTC; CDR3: CASSLGLAGYNEQFF